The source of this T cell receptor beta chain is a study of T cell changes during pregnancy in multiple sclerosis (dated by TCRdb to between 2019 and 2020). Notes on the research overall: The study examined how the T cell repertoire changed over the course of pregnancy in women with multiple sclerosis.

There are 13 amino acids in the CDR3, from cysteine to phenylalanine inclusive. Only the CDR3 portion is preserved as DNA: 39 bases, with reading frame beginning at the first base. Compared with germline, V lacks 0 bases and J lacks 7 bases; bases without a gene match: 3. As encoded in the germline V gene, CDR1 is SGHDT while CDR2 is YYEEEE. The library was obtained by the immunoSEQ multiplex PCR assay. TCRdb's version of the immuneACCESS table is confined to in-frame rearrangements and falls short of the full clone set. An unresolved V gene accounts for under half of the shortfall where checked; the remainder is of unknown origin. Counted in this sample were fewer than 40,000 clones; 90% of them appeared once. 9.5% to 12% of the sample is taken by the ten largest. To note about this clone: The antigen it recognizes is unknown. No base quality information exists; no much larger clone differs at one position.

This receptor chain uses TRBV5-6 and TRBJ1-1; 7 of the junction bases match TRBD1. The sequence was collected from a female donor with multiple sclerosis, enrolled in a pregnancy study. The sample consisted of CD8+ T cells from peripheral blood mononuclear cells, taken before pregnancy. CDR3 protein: CASSLGQGIEAFF. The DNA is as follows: TGTGCCAGCAGCTTGGGACAGGGTATTGAAGCTTTCTTT. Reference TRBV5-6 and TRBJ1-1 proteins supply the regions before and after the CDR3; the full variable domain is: DAGVTQSPTHLIKTRGQQVTLRCSPKSGHDTVSWYQQALGQGPQFIFQYYEEEERQRGNFPDRFSGHQFPNYSSELNVNALLLGDSALYLCASSLGQGIEAFFGQGTRLTVV.